This T cell receptor (beta chain) is from a study of cytomegalovirus exposure and HLA in healthy donors. This CDR3 has 10 residues. V was pared by 7 bases and J by 6 bases, with 7 bases between. Germline lookup yields CDR1 SEHNR and CDR2 FQNEAQ (reference sequence). The PCR made use of 60 Vbeta and 13 Jbeta primers. Repertoires were generated with immunoSEQ multiplex PCR, while TCRdb's copy carries only in-frame clones and drops some. The table lists roughly 140,000 clones, nearly 80% of them singletons. V and J are TRBV7-9 and TRBJ2-7; D ambiguous. Input material: PBMCs. This clonotype was sampled from a male donor in good health and CMV-seronegative. The CDR3 sequence is CASTPGEQYF. The CDR3 DNA is TGTGCCAGCACCCCAGGCGAGCAGTACTTC.